This entry is about one T cell receptor beta chain. The data originate from a study of blood T cell repertoires in COVID-19. Some clones are missing from TCRdb's copy, which holds only in-frame ones; the method was immunoSEQ multiplex PCR. The table shows 150,000 to 200,000 clones, with approximately 88% occurring only once. Germline loops: CDR1 KGHSH, CDR2 LQKENI. The ends were cut back, 3 bases at V and 8 bases at J, with 19 bases in the middle. The CDR3 runs 15 residues. The chain uses TRBV18 and TRBJ1-2; D call uncertain. The source material was peripheral blood. The TCR was taken from a woman aged 30 to 39 with acute or convalescent COVID-19. CDR3 DNA: TGTGCCAGCTCACCGGTGAGGGAAATGACTAAGGGCTACACCTTC. Its translation is CASSPVREMTKGYTF. Looking up the rest from reference TRBV18 and TRBJ1-2 gives the full variable domain: NAGVMQNPRHLVRRRGQEARLRCSPMKGHSHVYWYRQLPEEGLKFMVYLQKENIIDESGMPKERFSAEFPKEGPSILRIQQVVRGDSAAYFCASSPVREMTKGYTFGSGTRLTVV.